One and the same sample provided the 8 T cell receptor beta chains below, sequenced in a study of post-analysis software for immune sequencing data. Whole-study results and caveats: Compared with controls, patients had more of 4 to 6 TRBV segments, including TRBV5-6, TRBV5-1 and TRBV20-1.

These receptors lack a known antigen. cDNA libraries for TCR beta contained unique molecular identifiers. TCRdb reanalysed the PCR reads using MiXCR and keeps one entry per CDR3 protein. The repertoire includes 550,000 to 700,000 distinct CDR3 sequences, around 44% of them detected once, and 1.5% to 2% sits in the top ten. Sequenced: blood. Receptors originate from a girl aged 10 to 17 with multiple sclerosis.

V is TRBV6-2 or TRBV6-3 and J is TRBJ2-3; D gene uncertain. CDR1 is MNHEY, CDR2 SVGEGT, per germline. The CDR3 is made up of 13 amino acids. Trimming removed 7 bases from V and 4 bases from J, with 12 bases in between. The CDR3 protein is CASTNPSADTQYF. The CDR3 DNA reads TGTGCCAGCACCAACCCCAGCGCAGATACGCAGTATTTT.

The rearrangement links TRBV3-1 to TRBJ2-1; D is uncertain. V lost 0 bases and J lost 0, with 9 bases in between. The CDR3 sequence is 16 residues long. Germline CDR1 is LGHDT and CDR2 is YNNKEL (reference sequence). DNA for the CDR3: TGTGCCAGCAGCCAAGAGCTCCTGAGCTCCTACAATGAGCAGTTCTTC. Encoded protein: CASSQELLSSYNEQFF.

V is TRBV7-2 and J is TRBJ2-5; D not certain. Germline-derived CDR1 and CDR2 are SGHTA and FQGNSA. The V gene lost 4 bases and the J gene lost 0 bases, with 6 bases spanning the gap. This CDR3 has 13 amino acids. Here the CDR3 DNA reads TGTGCCAGCAGCTCGGGCAACCAAGAGACCCAGTACTTC. Translated, it gives CASSSGNQETQYF.

The J gene is TRBJ2-1, the V gene TRBV7-6, with 15 bases matching TRBD2. J gave up 2 bases and V 0 bases, and 5 bases lay outside the gene matches. This CDR3 comprises 19 residues. The germline V gene has CDR1 SGHVS and CDR2 FNYEAQ. CDR3 in DNA: TGTGCCAGCAGCTTAGCGCTTGGACTAGCGGGGGGGCCCTACAATGAGCAGTTCTTC. It translates to CASSLALGLAGGPYNEQFF.

V gene TRBV6-5 combines with J gene TRBJ1-5, with TRBD1 matching 9 bases. The J segment lost 7 bases and the V segment lost 6 bases, leaving 7 bases of the junction unmatched. The germline V gene has CDR1 MNHEY and CDR2 SVGAGI. This CDR3 has 14 amino acids. In DNA, the CDR3 is TGTGCCAGCAGGGGACAGGGTGGGAGCCAGCCCCAGCATTTT. This gives the protein CASRGQGGSQPQHF.

This clonotype was picked up many times. The J gene is TRBJ2-1, the V gene TRBV2; 7 bases align to TRBD2. Looked up from germline, CDR1 is SNHLY and CDR2 is FYNNEI. The CDR3 runs 16 residues. Losses at the gene ends were 3 bases for V and 4 bases for J; bases not matched to a gene: 9. The CDR3 nucleotides read TGTGCCAGCAGTGAGGTCAGACTAGCAGTTTACAATGAGCAGTTCTTC. Its translation is CASSEVRLAVYNEQFF.

V usage is TRBV6-5 and J usage is TRBJ1-1, with 12 nucleotides matching TRBD1. Germline V gene data show CDR1 as MNHEY and CDR2 as SVGAGI. The CDR3 is made up of 16 amino acids. V trimming: 5 bases; J trimming: 1 base; junction bases outside the gene matches: 5. CDR3 sequence (DNA): TGTGCCAGCAGTCCGGGACAGGGGGCGTGGAACACTGAAGCTTTCTTT. Translating gives CASSPGQGAWNTEAFF.

V and J are TRBV5-1 and TRBJ2-1; TRBD2 agrees at 7 bases. V shed 1 base, J shed 5 bases, and the junction held 12 bases outside the gene matches. Germline V lookup: CDR1 SGHRS, CDR2 YFSETQ. The CDR3 sequence is 17 residues long. This CDR3 is CASSLSLTSRLNNEQFF. DNA for the CDR3: TGCGCCAGCAGCTTGTCTTTGACTAGCAGGCTGAACAATGAGCAGTTCTTC.